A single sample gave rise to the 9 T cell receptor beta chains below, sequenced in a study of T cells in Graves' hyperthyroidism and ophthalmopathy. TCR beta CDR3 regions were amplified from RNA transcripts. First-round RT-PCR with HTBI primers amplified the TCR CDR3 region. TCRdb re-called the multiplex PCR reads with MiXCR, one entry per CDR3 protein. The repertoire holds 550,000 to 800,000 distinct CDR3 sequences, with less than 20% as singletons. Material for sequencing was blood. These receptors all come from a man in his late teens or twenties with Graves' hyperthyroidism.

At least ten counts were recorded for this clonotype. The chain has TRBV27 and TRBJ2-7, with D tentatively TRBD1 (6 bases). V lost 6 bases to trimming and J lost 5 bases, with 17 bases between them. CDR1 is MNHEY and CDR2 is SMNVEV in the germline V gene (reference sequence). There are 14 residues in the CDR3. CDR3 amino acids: CASRVTGFAHEQYF. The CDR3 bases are TGTGCCAGCAGGGTAACAGGGTTCGCCCACGAGCAGTACTTC.

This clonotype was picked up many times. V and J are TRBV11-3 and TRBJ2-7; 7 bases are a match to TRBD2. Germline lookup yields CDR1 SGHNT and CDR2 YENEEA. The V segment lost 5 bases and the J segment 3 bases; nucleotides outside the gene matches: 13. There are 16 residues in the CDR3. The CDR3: CASSPRSGMDNYEQYF. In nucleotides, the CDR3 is TGTGCCAGCAGCCCCCGCAGCGGGATGGATAACTACGAGCAGTACTTC.

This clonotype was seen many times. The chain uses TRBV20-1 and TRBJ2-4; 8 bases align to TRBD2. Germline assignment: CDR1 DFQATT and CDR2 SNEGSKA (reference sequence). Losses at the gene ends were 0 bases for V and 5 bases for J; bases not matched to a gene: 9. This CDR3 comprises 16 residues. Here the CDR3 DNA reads TGCAGTGCTAGAGATCATAGCGGGACCCCCCAAAACATTCAGTACTTC. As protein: CSARDHSGTPQNIQYF.

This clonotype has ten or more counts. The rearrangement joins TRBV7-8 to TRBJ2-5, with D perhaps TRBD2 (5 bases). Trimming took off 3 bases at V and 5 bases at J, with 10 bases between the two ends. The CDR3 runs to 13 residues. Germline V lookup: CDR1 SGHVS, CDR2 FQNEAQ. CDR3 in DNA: TGTGCCAGCAGCTTTGAGGGAGCGGAGACCCAGTACTTC. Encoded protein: CASSFEGAETQYF.

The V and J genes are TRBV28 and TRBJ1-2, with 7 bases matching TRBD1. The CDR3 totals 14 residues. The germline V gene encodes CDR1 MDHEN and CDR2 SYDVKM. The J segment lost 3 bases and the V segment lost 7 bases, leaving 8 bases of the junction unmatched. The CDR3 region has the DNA TGTGCCAGCACCTCCGGGACAGTTTACTATGGCTACACCTTC. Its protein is CASTSGTVYYGYTF.

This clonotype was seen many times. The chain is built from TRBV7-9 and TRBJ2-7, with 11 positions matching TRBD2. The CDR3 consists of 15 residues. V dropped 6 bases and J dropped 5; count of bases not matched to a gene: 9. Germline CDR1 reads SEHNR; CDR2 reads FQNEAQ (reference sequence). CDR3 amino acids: CASSDTSGSFDEQYF. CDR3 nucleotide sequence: TGTGCCAGCAGTGATACTAGCGGGAGTTTCGACGAGCAGTACTTC.

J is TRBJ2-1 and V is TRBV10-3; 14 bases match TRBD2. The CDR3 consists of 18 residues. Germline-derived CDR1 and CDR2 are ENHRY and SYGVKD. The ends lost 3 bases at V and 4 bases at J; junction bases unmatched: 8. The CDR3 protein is CAISDMGLAGAWYNEQFF. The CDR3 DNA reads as TGTGCCATCAGTGATATGGGACTAGCGGGAGCGTGGTACAATGAGCAGTTCTTC.

The CDR3 DNA follows: TGTGCCAGCAGCTTAGCGTCGGGACAGGGGTTTAAGGGCAATGAGCAGTTCTTC. This sequence encodes CASSLASGQGFKGNEQFF. This chain connects TRBV7-6 to TRBJ2-1, with 10 bases that match TRBD1. This CDR3 region has 18 residues. V lost 0 bases to trimming and J lost 6 bases; unmatched junction nucleotides: 11. CDR1 and CDR2 from the germline V gene are SGHVS and FNYEAQ.

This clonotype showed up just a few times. CDR3 residues: CASSAQGAIGNQPQHF. The CDR3, as DNA: TGCGCCAGCAGTGCCCAGGGGGCGATAGGCAATCAGCCCCAGCATTTT. The chain links TRBV10-2 to TRBJ1-5; 8 bases match TRBD1. J lost 2 bases, V lost 4 bases, and 7 bases had no gene match. This CDR3 is built from 16 residues. Germline CDR1 is WSHSY and CDR2 is SAAADI.